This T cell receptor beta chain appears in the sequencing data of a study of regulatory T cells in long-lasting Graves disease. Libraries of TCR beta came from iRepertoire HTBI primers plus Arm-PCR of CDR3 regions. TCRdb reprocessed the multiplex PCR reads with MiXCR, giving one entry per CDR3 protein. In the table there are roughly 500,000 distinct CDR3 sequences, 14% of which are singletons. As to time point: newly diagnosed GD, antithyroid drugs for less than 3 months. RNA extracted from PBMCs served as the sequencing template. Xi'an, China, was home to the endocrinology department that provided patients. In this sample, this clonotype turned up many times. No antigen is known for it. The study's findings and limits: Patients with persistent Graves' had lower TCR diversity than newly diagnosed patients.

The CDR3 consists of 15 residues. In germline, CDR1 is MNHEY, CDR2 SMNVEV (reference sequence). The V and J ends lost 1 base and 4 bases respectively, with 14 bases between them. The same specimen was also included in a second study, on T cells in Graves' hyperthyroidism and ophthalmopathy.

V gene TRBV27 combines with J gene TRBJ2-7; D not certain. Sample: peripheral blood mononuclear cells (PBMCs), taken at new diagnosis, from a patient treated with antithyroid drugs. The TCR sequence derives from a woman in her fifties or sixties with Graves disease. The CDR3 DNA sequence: TGTGCCAGCAGTTTATGGGCGGAGACCAATTACGAGCAGTACTTC. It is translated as CASSLWAETNYEQYF.